This T cell receptor (beta chain) is from a study of blood T cells in healthy people across ages. General observations from the study: Age advanced and TCR beta diversity per million T cells fell, roughly linearly.

Donors ranged from about 6 to 90 years old and were healthy Caucasians in Russia. A minimum of 6.5 million PBMCs was isolated per sample. PCR was performed a second time for about 7 to 12 cycles using a sample-barcoded 5' primer and a J-beta primer mix. The template-switch adaptor, which had 12 random nucleotides, put a tag on each cDNA molecule. Using its own MiXCR run on the 5' RACE reads, TCRdb lists one record per CDR3 protein. This table has approximately 790,000 distinct CDR3 sequences, approximately 67% appearing once. For this clonotype: The antigen is undetermined.

The sample taken for sequencing was blood. This clonotype originated in a young man in good health.

The CDR3 sequence: CASSPSSHEGMGEAFF. Here the CDR3 DNA reads TGTGCCAGCAGCCCCAGCAGCCATGAGGGGATGGGTGAAGCTTTCTTT. This chain connects TRBV9 to TRBJ1-1, with D maybe TRBD1 (5 bases). CDR1 SGDLS and CDR2 YYNGEE come from the germline V gene. This CDR3 is 16 amino acids long. The V end was cut by 4 bases, the J end by 7 bases, with 23 bases between.